This T cell receptor beta chain emerged from a study of a mutant IDH1 vaccine in newly diagnosed glioma. Study as a whole: Investigators started vaccination 4-6 weeks after radiotherapy alone, or with temozolomide cycles.

Time point in this sample: week 23, last vaccination. A single vaccine dose contained 300 ug of mutant IDH1 20-mer peptide, and topical imiquimod was used with it. New WHO grade 3 or 4 astrocytomas that were IDH1-mutant and ATRX-lost occurred in the donors. Produced via immunoSEQ multiplex PCR; TCRdb's table is partial and in-frame only. This table holds about 43,000 clones, about 81% found once. Of note for this clone: Its antigen is as yet unknown.

V was pared by 7 bases and J by 4 bases, with 17 bases of the junction left unmatched. The germline V gene encodes CDR1 MNHEY and CDR2 SMNVEV (reference sequence). The length of the CDR3 is 17 residues. This receptor was obtained from a woman under 30 with glioma. Some clones in this sample may be carry-over from other donors' samples. This chain joins TRBV27 and TRBJ1-1, with 8 nucleotides matching TRBD1. The sample consisted of PBMCs, taken from a glioma patient whose treatment included an IDH1 peptide vaccine. The CDR3 DNA reads as TGTGCCAGCACCCCTTTAAGGGCCAGGGGGCAAGGCACTGAAGCTTTCTTT. Its protein is CASTPLRARGQGTEAFF.